This TCR beta chain was recorded in a study of CXCR3-negative and CXCR3-positive naive CD8 T cells (dated by TCRdb to 2018 to 2020). About the full investigation: Some 150 million TRB reads were obtained in total, roughly 1.5 +/- 0.3 million reads per library. Diversity and physicochemical repertoire analyses were performed on about ten donors pooled from two independent experiments. TRBV-TRBJ cluster analysis included naive subsets from a handful of donors and memory cells from 3 donors.

The sequencer listed for this sample is NextSeq 550. The Human TCR Profiling Kit (MiLaboratory) was used to make UMI-labeled 5' RACE TRB cDNA libraries. The full amount of extracted RNA was used for cDNA synthesis, and the full amount of resulting cDNA was used for PCR amplification. The libraries were made side by side, with each library going through the same number of PCR cycles. The authors' pipeline ran thus. With a minimum of two reads required per UMI, MIGEC and MiXCR pulled out about 50,000 +/- 10,000 unique UMI-labeled TRB cDNA molecules from each library. On average, each library contained approximately 40,000 +/- 10,000 functional in-frame TRB CDR3 nucleotide clonotypes without stop codons. Diversity metrics, including normalized Shannon-Wiener and Chao1, were computed in VDJtools after downsampling to 5000 UMI-labeled TRB molecules per sample. For the central five CDR3 residues, VDJtools calculated physicochemical properties weighted by clonotype size, namely interaction energy, strength, volume and Kidera factor 4. TCRdb reprocessed the reads, reporting each CDR3 protein sequence once and no DNA. The V and J calls and clone size come from TCRdb's table, not from the authors' own analysis. The table for this sample lists approximately 7,300 distinct CDR3 sequences. The ten largest clones take up 1.5% of the sample.

From a lookup of the germline V gene (reference sequence), CDR1 and CDR2 are MNHNY and SVGAGI. From the cysteine up to the phenylalanine, the CDR3 has a length of 13 residues. No DNA is listed. Each CD8+ T cell subset was flow-sorted in triplicate, with over 250,000 cells per subset placed directly into RLT lysis buffer. To keep memory contaminants out, a stringent definition of naive CD8+ T cells was applied: CD45RO-CCR7+CD27+CD95-. Peripheral blood mononuclear cells were isolated from buffy coats using standard density gradient centrifugation. Naive CXCR3-negative and CXCR3-positive CD8+ T cells were flow-sorted using a FACSAria III. Total RNA was extracted from sorted cells using an RNeasy Mini Kit. General findings and caveats noted by the study authors: Because surface CD5, which is linked to self-reactivity in mice, was comparable between the naive subsets, TCR interaction strength was also inferred from TRB CDR3 physicochemical properties. TRB CDR3s from CXCR3-positive naive cells showed higher hydrophobicity (lower Kidera factor 4), lower energy, and higher strength and volume indices than CXCR3-negative naive cells. Naive CXCR3-negative and CXCR3-positive cells from the same donor showed similar TRBV-TRBJ usage, whereas memory cells showed distinct patterns. Repertoire diversity was comparably high in both naive subsets but much lower in memory CD8+ T cells. Because CXCR3 expression was partially decreased after cryopreservation, freshly isolated PBMCs were used for most assays.

Comments on this clonotype: What this receptor recognizes is not known.

The specimen sequenced was naive CXCR3+ CD8+ T cells from blood. Reading the label with the study, this specimen's cell subset or site is: CD45RO-CCR7+CD27+CD95- naive CD8+ T cells expressing CXCR3 (TNR3+). Here the chain combines TRBV6-6 and TRBJ1-2; TCRdb returns TRBD1, unconfirmable since there is no DNA. The sequence was collected from a human donor in good health. Some clones in this sample may be carry-over from other donors' samples. The CDR3 amino acid sequence is: CASSSTGGDGYTF.